The clone carrying this TCR beta chain was observed at least ten times. Its target is unknown. The CDR3 consists of 17 residues. V lost 4 bases, J lost 3 bases, and 12 bases stayed unmatched. Germline V gene data show CDR1 as SGHTA and CDR2 as FQGNSA. This specimen comes from a study of T cell repertoires in cytomegalovirus infection. Overall study findings and caveats: Frequencies of public TCR beta families were cumulated, and this identified carriers of CMV plus the relevant HLA.

MiXCR, applied by TCRdb to the reads, yields one record per CDR3 protein. The sample yields around 740,000 distinct CDR3 sequences, 35% to 45% seen once. This clonotype originated in a human donor in good health (CMV status not recorded). Some clones in this sample may be carry-over from other donors' samples. The V call is TRBV7-2, the J call TRBJ2-7; TRBD2 aligns across 10 bases. Sequencing was carried out using PBMCs. The CDR3 DNA reads TGTGCCAGCAGCTCGCAAACGAGCGGGAGGGCCAACTACGAGCAGTACTTC. Its protein is CASSSQTSGRANYEQYF.